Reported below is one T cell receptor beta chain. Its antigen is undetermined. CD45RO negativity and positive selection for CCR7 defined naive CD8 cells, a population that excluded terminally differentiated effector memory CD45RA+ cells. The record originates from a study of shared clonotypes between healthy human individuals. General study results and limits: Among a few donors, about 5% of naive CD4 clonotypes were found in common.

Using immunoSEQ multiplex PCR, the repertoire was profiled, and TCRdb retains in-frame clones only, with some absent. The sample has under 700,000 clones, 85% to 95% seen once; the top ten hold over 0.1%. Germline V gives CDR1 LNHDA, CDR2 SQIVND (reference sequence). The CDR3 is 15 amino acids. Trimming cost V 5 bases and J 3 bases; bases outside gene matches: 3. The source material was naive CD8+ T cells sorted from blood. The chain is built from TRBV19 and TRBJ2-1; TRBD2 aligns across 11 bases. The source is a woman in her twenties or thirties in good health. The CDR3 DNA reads TGTGCCAGTAGTTTCGGGACTAGCGGCTACAATGAGCAGTTCTTC. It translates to CASSFGTSGYNEQFF. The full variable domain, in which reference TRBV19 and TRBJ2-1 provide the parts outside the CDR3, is DGGITQSPKYLFRKEGQNVTLSCEQNLNHDAMYWYRQDPGQGLRLIYYSQIVNDFQKGDIAEGYSVSREKKESFPLTVTSAQKNPTAFYLCASSFGTSGYNEQFFGPGTRLTVL.